The TCR beta chain under discussion was sequenced for a study of blood T cell repertoires in COVID-19. Study details: Whether acute or convalescent, the COVID-19 samples came from the United States, Italy and Spain.

Generated by immunoSEQ multiplex PCR, the TCRdb table keeps only in-frame clones and is missing some. The table has 99,000 or so clones, just over 85% seen once. The CDR3 is made up of 16 amino acids. The V gene lost 1 base and the J gene lost 1 base, with 13 bases spanning the gap. The germline V gene encodes CDR1 SGHVS and CDR2 FQNEAQ. Sequenced: peripheral blood. This receptor was taken from an older woman in a cohort sampled during active or convalescent COVID-19. This chain uses TRBV7-8 with TRBJ1-1; D is unclear. The CDR3 bases are TGTGCCAGCAGCTTAGGAGACTGGTTGTGGAACACTGAAGCTTTCTTT. Its protein is CASSLGDWLWNTEAFF.